These T cell receptor beta chains were read from a single sample in a study of T cell responses to AZD1222 COVID-19 vaccine. The protocol was immunoSEQ multiplex PCR, while the TCRdb copy is restricted to in-frame clones and leaves out a portion. The sample has fewer than 120,000 clones, less than 95% seen once. This specimen consisted of peripheral blood, obtained 28 days after the second AZD1222 dose. The receptors were gathered from an adult who received the AZD1222 COVID-19 vaccine. Both conserved end residues are part of each CDR3. The order of the fields is V gene, D gene, CDR3 protein. D genes are given only for firm matches.

v_gene: TRBV11-2
d_gene: NA
CDR3aa: CASSLGTLNNQPQHF

v_gene: TRBV19
d_gene: NA
CDR3aa: CASSVVGGGRYEQYF

v_gene: TRBV10-2
d_gene: NA
CDR3aa: CASRAGHGDRVRVDEQFF

v_gene: TRBV24-1
d_gene: TRBD1
CDR3aa: CATSDPTGQGPDTQYF

v_gene: TRBV19
d_gene: NA
CDR3aa: CASSIESNQPQHF

v_gene: TRBV19
d_gene: NA
CDR3aa: CASSPRTGELFF

v_gene: TRBV30
d_gene: NA
CDR3aa: CAWSVLHEAFF

v_gene: TRBV5-4
d_gene: NA
CDR3aa: CASSLGAYEQYF

v_gene: TRBV20-1
d_gene: TRBD2
CDR3aa: CSASNSGGTKNEQFF

v_gene: TRBV23-1
d_gene: NA
CDR3aa: CASSASFGRVYEQYF

v_gene: TRBV3-1/TRBV3-2
d_gene: NA
CDR3aa: CASSQDSGNSPLHF

v_gene: TRBV7-7
d_gene: NA
CDR3aa: CASSLRPGRQETQYF

v_gene: TRBV3-1/TRBV3-2
d_gene: NA
CDR3aa: CASSQGPAGDYGYTF

v_gene: TRBV4-1
d_gene: TRBD1
CDR3aa: CASSRTGGTGANVLTF

v_gene: TRBV25-1
d_gene: NA
CDR3aa: CASSSGQATYNEQFF

v_gene: TRBV11-1
d_gene: NA
CDR3aa: CASSLAGAYNYGYTF